These 25 T cell receptor beta chains originate from one sample sequenced in a study of beta chain features in type 1 diabetes. General study results and limits: Shortening that was moderate but significant affected the TCRB CDR3s of Type 1 diabetes patients in all four CD4+ subsets.

The antigens for these receptors are not known. Sequenced material consisted of expressed TCRB transcripts (all of the isolated RNA was reverse transcribed). Method: immunoSEQ multiplex PCR; TCRdb's copy keeps in-frame clones and lacks some. The table has 500,000 to 650,000 clones, under 15% seen once. Sequenced sample: naive CD4+ T cells from blood. These receptors were taken from a man aged 25-45 years with type 1 diabetes.

This clone has more than one count but fewer than ten. The chain is built from TRBV6-5 and TRBJ2-5; a weak D match, TRBD1 (5 bases). This CDR3 contains 12 residues. Trimming shortened V by 7 bases and J by 5 bases, and 11 bases separated the two germline ends. The germline gives CDR1 MNHEY, CDR2 SVGAGI. CDR3 in amino acids: CASTGPGETQYF. CDR3 nucleotide sequence: TGTGCCAGCACCGGCCCAGGGGAGACCCAGTACTTC.

This clone was recorded a few times. The rearrangement links TRBV28 to TRBJ2-7; TRBD2 matches 7 bases. In germline, CDR1 is MDHEN, CDR2 SYDVKM. The ends lost 3 bases at V and 3 bases at J; junction bases unmatched: 2. The CDR3 has 13 residues. The CDR3 DNA sequence: TGTGCCAGCAGTTTGGGGAGGGACTACGAGCAGTACTTC. Translated, it gives CASSLGRDYEQYF.

This clone was counted a few times. V usage is TRBV29-1 and J usage is TRBJ1-1; D not certain. The V gene lost 6 bases and the J gene lost 2 bases, with 10 bases spanning the gap. This CDR3 region has 12 residues. Germline CDR1 reads SQVTM; CDR2 reads ANQGSEA. For the CDR3, the DNA is TGCAGCGTGAAGAGATCCAACACTGAAGCTTTCTTT. Translated, it gives CSVKRSNTEAFF.

In its sample, this clone was seen a few times. The chain carries TRBV29-1 and TRBJ1-1, with 10 positions matching TRBD1. Germline CDR1 SQVTM, CDR2 ANQGSEA. Trimming removed 7 bases from V and 2 bases from J; junction bases left unmatched: 4. There are 13 residues in the CDR3. The CDR3 DNA sequence: TGCAGCGCCCGGGACAGGGGAAACACTGAAGCTTTCTTT. Protein: CSARDRGNTEAFF.

The chain recombines TRBV4-2 with TRBJ2-2; a possible D gene is TRBD1 (6 bases). Germline values: CDR1 LGHNA, CDR2 YNFKEQ. This CDR3 region has 17 residues. V was cut by 1 base and J by 1 base, with 13 bases left in between. The CDR3 spells CASSQAPDRQNTGELFF. CDR3 DNA sequence: TGTGCCAGCAGCCAAGCTCCCGACAGGCAGAACACCGGGGAGCTGTTTTTT.

A few counts support this clone. The chain joins TRBV28 to TRBJ1-2; D is unclear. CDR1 MDHEN and CDR2 SYDVKM come from the germline V gene. This CDR3 spans 13 amino acids. Trimming took off 4 bases at V and 1 base at J, with 7 bases between the two ends. In nucleotides, the CDR3 is TGTGCCAGCAGTTCTGCCCTTAACTATGGCTACACCTTC. Amino acid sequence: CASSSALNYGYTF.

This chain connects TRBV28 to TRBJ2-3; TRBD1 agrees at 10 bases. The CDR3 spans 16 residues. Germline V gene sequence: CDR1 MDHEN, CDR2 SYDVKM. The junction had 7 bases not matched to a gene; V was cut back by 5 bases and J by 2 bases. CDR3 nucleotides: TGTGCCAGCAGTCACCAGGGACAGGGGTTCACAGATACGCAGTATTTT. It translates to CASSHQGQGFTDTQYF.

This clone was seen a handful of times. V gene TRBV7-9 combines with J gene TRBJ2-3; D is undetermined. In germline, CDR1 is SEHNR, CDR2 FQNEAQ (reference sequence). Deletions cut 0 bases from V and 9 bases from J, with 16 bases between. CDR3 size: 15 residues. For the CDR3, the DNA is TGTGCCAGCAGCTTAGCGTGGCGGCCTCGGGCCACGCAGTATTTT. This encodes CASSLAWRPRATQYF.

The sample holds a few counts of this clone. V usage is TRBV7-9 and J usage is TRBJ1-1; D is unresolved. In germline, CDR1 is SEHNR, CDR2 FQNEAQ (reference sequence). V dropped 4 bases and J dropped 1 base, with 7 bases sitting between them. There are 13 residues in the CDR3. CDR3 sequence: CASSYWGNTEAFF. CDR3 nucleotides: TGTGCCAGCAGCTATTGGGGGAACACTGAAGCTTTCTTT.

The chain joins TRBV6-6 to TRBJ1-6; D unclear. The CDR3 covers 13 residues. Germline V gives CDR1 MNHNY, CDR2 SVGAGI (reference sequence). Trimming pared 7 bases from V and 9 bases from J, leaving 13 bases between. The CDR3 reads CASMEGMGSPLHF. CDR3 nucleotides: TGTGCCAGCATGGAAGGGATGGGTTCACCCCTCCACTTT.

The CDR3 loop reads CASTRNTGGEETQYF. The DNA for the CDR3 is TGTGCCAGCACCAGAAACACAGGGGGCGAGGAGACCCAGTACTTC. This chain connects TRBV7-9 to TRBJ2-5; 9 bases align to TRBD1. The J segment lost 5 bases and the V segment lost 7 bases, leaving 11 bases of the junction unmatched. CDR3 length equals 15 residues. Germline CDR1 is SEHNR and CDR2 is FQNEAQ (reference sequence).

This rearrangement joins TRBV6-5 to TRBJ1-1, with 8 bases matching TRBD1. Looked up from germline, CDR1 is MNHEY and CDR2 is SVGAGI. With 6 bases clipped from V and 1 base from J, the junction kept 7 bases outside the gene matches. This CDR3 has 15 residues. The DNA of the CDR3 is TGTGCCAGCAGCACGACAGGGGAGGCGAACACTGAAGCTTTCTTT. Protein product: CASSTTGEANTEAFF.

The rearrangement joins TRBV4-1 to TRBJ2-5; D is perhaps TRBD1 (5 bases). V dropped 3 bases and J dropped 7 bases, with 15 bases sitting between them. CDR1 and CDR2 from the germline V gene are MGHRA and YSYEKL. This CDR3 has 14 amino acids. The CDR3 bases are TGCGCCAGCAGCCAGGGCAGGGCGGACGGGACCCAGTACTTC. Residues: CASSQGRADGTQYF.

The chain joins TRBV27 to TRBJ1-2; D not certain. The CDR3 loop spans 12 amino acids. V lost 6 bases to trimming and J lost 0 bases, with 5 bases between them. Germline-derived CDR1 and CDR2 are MNHEY and SMNVEV (reference sequence). In nucleotides, the CDR3 is TGTGCCAGCAGGGATTCTAACTATGGCTACACCTTC. This encodes CASRDSNYGYTF.

V is TRBV19 and J is TRBJ2-1; tentatively, D is TRBD1 (6 bases). This CDR3 has 17 amino acids. In germline, CDR1 is LNHDA, CDR2 SQIVND (reference sequence). Trimming left V 4 bases short and J 6 bases short, with 22 bases between. In nucleotides, the CDR3 is TGTGCCAGTAGTACCCTACAGGGATCCACCTTTGGCAATGAGCAGTTCTTC. Translated, it gives CASSTLQGSTFGNEQFF.

This chain connects TRBV7-6 to TRBJ2-5; unclear D gene. Germline V gene sequence: CDR1 SGHVS, CDR2 FNYEAQ. V lost 1 base and J lost 2, with 8 bases in between. This CDR3 region has 14 residues. Here the CDR3 reads CASSLVVGQETQYF. In DNA, the CDR3 is TGTGCCAGCAGCTTAGTGGTAGGGCAAGAGACCCAGTACTTC.

V gene TRBV4-3 combines with J gene TRBJ1-6, with unresolved D. Germline-derived CDR1 and CDR2 are LGHNA and YSLEER. V lost 4 bases, J lost 10 bases, and 17 bases lay in between. The CDR3 contains 15 residues. The CDR3: CASSLYEGGESPLHF. CDR3 bases: TGCGCCAGCAGCCTTTACGAAGGCGGGGAATCACCCCTCCACTTT.

This clone was recorded a few times. This rearrangement joins TRBV30 to TRBJ2-3; D is ambiguous. This CDR3 region has 13 residues. Germline loops: CDR1 GTSNPN, CDR2 SVGIG (reference sequence). Between the trimmed V and J ends, which lost 1 base and 6 bases, there was a span of 11 bases. CDR3 residues: CAWSGSPPDTQYF. In nucleotides, the CDR3 is TGTGCCTGGAGTGGGTCCCCTCCGGATACGCAGTATTTT.

The chain links TRBV7-9 to TRBJ2-7; D may be TRBD2 (6 bases). Germline V gene data show CDR1 as SEHNR and CDR2 as FQNEAQ (reference sequence). CDR3 length equals 14 residues. V shed 5 bases and J shed 4 bases, with 15 bases lying between them. Written as DNA, the CDR3 is TGTGCCAGCAGCCGTCGCTCGGGGGTTTACGAGCAGTACTTC. Translating gives CASSRRSGVYEQYF.

This sequence joins TRBV5-1 and TRBJ2-7; D unresolved. Deletions cut 0 bases from V and 6 bases from J, with 10 bases between. This CDR3 is 13 amino acids long. Germline CDR1 and CDR2: SGHRS and YFSETQ. The CDR3 loop is CASSLEVGVEQYF. The CDR3 nucleotides are TGCGCCAGCAGCTTGGAGGTTGGGGTCGAGCAGTACTTC. Filled out from reference TRBV5-1 and TRBJ2-7, the complete variable domain reads KAGVTQTPRYLIKTRGQQVTLSCSPISGHRSVSWYQQTPGQGLQFLFEYFSETQRNKGNFPGRFSGRQFSNSRSEMNVSTLELGDSALYLCASSLEVGVEQYFGPGTRLTVT.

This clone was observed a handful of times. Its ends do not fully match the called genes, so a read error is possible. This chain links TRBV7-7 with TRBJ2-7; 9 bases align to TRBD2. The CDR3 is 13 amino acids. The germline CDR1 and CDR2 sequences are SSHAT and FNYEAQ (reference sequence). CDR3 in DNA: TGTGCTAGCAGCTTAGCTAGCGGGGAAGAGCAGTACTTC. It is translated as CASSLASGEEQYF.

The table lists this clone with a few counts. V usage is TRBV7-2 and J usage is TRBJ2-7, with 9 bases fitting TRBD2. In germline, CDR1 is SGHTA, CDR2 FQGNSA. This CDR3 is 15 amino acids long. After removal of 6 bases from V and 1 base from J, the junction contained 7 bases not matched to a gene. The CDR3 protein is CASSLSGGKSYEQYF. DNA of the CDR3: TGTGCCAGCAGTCTTAGCGGGGGAAAGTCCTACGAGCAGTACTTC.

There are a few counts of this clone. The J gene is TRBJ1-2, the V gene TRBV7-6; D might be TRBD1 (5 bases). V was clipped by 5 bases and J by 1 base, with 11 bases between them. CDR1 SGHVS and CDR2 FNYEAQ come from the germline V gene. CDR3 length equals 14 residues. As DNA, the CDR3 is TGTGCCAGCAGCCCCGGACACTATAACTATGGCTACACCTTC. This codes for CASSPGHYNYGYTF.

The gene calls are TRBV7-2 and TRBJ2-3; 8 positions match TRBD1. The J segment lost 4 bases and the V segment lost 7 bases, leaving 10 bases of the junction unmatched. The CDR3 is made up of 15 amino acids. Germline-derived CDR1 and CDR2 are SGHTA and FQGNSA. CDR3 DNA sequence: TGTGCCAGCACAGTACCGGGACAGGCACCAGATACGCAGTATTTT. Protein sequence: CASTVPGQAPDTQYF.

V usage is TRBV27 and J usage is TRBJ2-3; the D gene is possibly TRBD2 (6 bases). This CDR3 comprises 13 residues. CDR1 and CDR2 from the germline V gene are MNHEY and SMNVEV (reference sequence). The ends were cut back, 6 bases at V and 3 bases at J, with 10 bases in the middle. The CDR3 sequence: CASRLEGTDTQYF. CDR3 nucleotides: TGTGCCAGCAGGTTGGAGGGAACAGATACGCAGTATTTT.